The 24 T cell receptor beta chains given below trace back to one sample, sequenced in a study of blood T cell repertoires in COVID-19. Using immunoSEQ multiplex PCR, the repertoire was profiled, and TCRdb retains in-frame clones only, with some absent. The data show hundreds of thousands of clones, roughly 89% seen once. Sequenced material: peripheral blood. These TCRs come from a woman aged 50 to 60 with COVID-19, enrolled during active disease.

J is TRBJ2-3 and V is TRBV7-6, with D perhaps matching TRBD2 (7 bases). Between the trimmed V and J ends, which lost 0 bases and 6 bases, there was a span of 16 bases. The CDR3 is 16 residues long. Germline assignment: CDR1 SGHVS and CDR2 FNYEAQ. The CDR3, as DNA: TGTGCCAGCAGCTTAGCCACGAGGGGGGGGCGGGATACGCAGTATTTT. This translates into CASSLATRGGRDTQYF.

The chain employs TRBV18 and TRBJ1-1, with 8 bases lining up with TRBD1. The CDR3 contains 13 residues. Looked up from germline, CDR1 is KGHSH and CDR2 is LQKENI. V lost 6 bases, J lost 9 bases, and 9 bases stayed unmatched. The CDR3, as DNA: TGTGCCAGCTCTCATGACAGGGGCAGTCAAGCTTTCTTT. This gives the protein CASSHDRGSQAFF.

J is TRBJ1-1 and V is TRBV9; TRBD1 agrees at 8 bases. Germline values: CDR1 SGDLS, CDR2 YYNGEE. The CDR3 is made up of 16 amino acids. J was trimmed by 10 bases and V by 2 bases; bases with no gene match: 16. CDR3 sequence: CASSVVGQGEDGGAFF. CDR3 bases: TGTGCCAGCAGCGTTGTCGGACAGGGCGAGGATGGGGGAGCTTTCTTT.

The rearrangement uses TRBV28 and TRBJ1-4, with D maybe TRBD1 (6 bases). V was trimmed by 11 bases and J by 2 bases, leaving 15 bases between them. The germline gives CDR1 MDHEN, CDR2 SYDVKM. The CDR3 sequence is 14 residues long. The CDR3 DNA follows: TGTGCCTCCGGTGGGGGCCCCACTAATGAAAAACTGTTTTTT. Protein: CASGGGPTNEKLFF.

In DNA, the CDR3 is TGCGCCAGCAGCTCCCAGACCCGGAGCGACGAGCAGTACTTC. Translation gives CASSSQTRSDEQYF. The chain has TRBV5-1 and TRBJ2-7; D remains unclear. CDR3 length: 14 residues. CDR1 SGHRS and CDR2 YFSETQ come from the germline V gene. Trimming took off 3 bases at V and 5 bases at J, with 15 bases between the two ends.

This chain connects TRBV5-1 to TRBJ2-2, with D perhaps matching TRBD2 (6 bases). V lost 0 bases and J lost 2, with 11 bases in between. Per the germline V gene, CDR1 is SGHRS and CDR2 is YFSETQ. This CDR3 comprises 16 residues. In nucleotides, the CDR3 is TGCGCCAGCAGCTTGGAAGGGCGGGGTAACACCGGGGAGCTGTTTTTT. This codes for CASSLEGRGNTGELFF.

This clone has more than one count but fewer than ten. The V gene is TRBV21-1, the J gene TRBJ2-3; the table's D call, TRBD1, was not checked against the DNA. TRBV21-1 is designated a pseudogene. This CDR3 is built from 15 residues. The CDR3 DNA sequence: TGTGCCAGCAGGCTACAGGGGTTCGGGGAAGATACGCAGTATTTT. Translation: CASRLQGFGEDTQYF.

The chain joins TRBV5-8 to TRBJ1-5; a weak D match, TRBD1 (6 bases). V was clipped by 2 bases and J by 2 bases, with 14 bases between them. Germline loops: CDR1 SGHTS, CDR2 YDEGEE. This CDR3 region has 16 residues. The CDR3 here is CASSLSGGGGNQPQHF. The CDR3 DNA sequence: TGTGCCAGCAGCTTATCTGGGGGCGGCGGCAATCAGCCCCAGCATTTT.

The chain joins TRBV30 to TRBJ1-1, with unresolved D. The CDR3 covers 11 residues. The germline V gene encodes CDR1 GTSNPN and CDR2 SVGIG (reference sequence). The V end was cut by 7 bases, the J end by 4 bases, with 10 bases between. CDR3 nucleotides: TGTGCCTTACGAGTTGGCACTGAAGCTTTCTTT. Translating gives CALRVGTEAFF.

The chain combines TRBV3-1 (or the pseudogene TRBV3-2) with TRBJ1-2; 12 bases are shared with TRBD1. The CDR3 contains 17 residues. CDR1 and CDR2 from the germline V gene are LGHDT and YNNKEL (reference sequence). Germline trimming cut 6 bases from V and 7 bases from J; bases unmatched to any gene: 15. CDR3 loop: CASRHGTGGSPGGGYTF. CDR3 DNA: TGTGCCAGCAGACACGGGACAGGGGGCTCCCCAGGGGGTGGCTACACCTTC.

V and J are TRBV15 and TRBJ1-5; 9 positions agree with TRBD1. The V segment lost 1 base and the J segment 4 bases; nucleotides outside the gene matches: 8. The CDR3 extends over 17 amino acids. Looked up from germline, CDR1 is LNHNV and CDR2 is YYDKDF (reference sequence). The CDR3 DNA is TGTGCCACCAGCAGAGGGTGGGACAGGGTTGGAAATCAGCCCCAGCATTTT. It codes for CATSRGWDRVGNQPQHF.

This chain uses TRBV15 with TRBJ1-2; 8 bases fit TRBD1. The V gene's germline CDR1 is LNHNV and CDR2 YYDKDF (reference sequence). V lost 6 bases and J lost 3; bases outside the gene matches: 6. CDR3 length: 14 amino acids. CDR3 in amino acids: CATSWGTGDYGYTF. The CDR3 region has the DNA TGTGCCACCAGTTGGGGGACAGGAGACTATGGCTACACCTTC.

This sequence joins TRBV5-4 and TRBJ1-2; D uncertain. V shed 3 bases and J shed 5 bases, with 11 bases lying between them. The CDR3 is 13 residues long. Per germline, CDR1 SGHNT and CDR2 YYREEE (reference sequence). In DNA, the CDR3 is TGTGCCAGCAGCTCTGATCCAGGTTATGGCTACACCTTC. Translation gives CASSSDPGYGYTF.

The V call is TRBV24-1, the J call TRBJ2-1; 8 nucleotides agree with TRBD1. The ends lost 5 bases at V and 5 bases at J; junction bases unmatched: 7. Germline CDR1 is KGHDR and CDR2 is SFDVKD. The CDR3 covers 15 residues. The CDR3 bases are TGTGCCACCAGTGCTACAGGACAGGGTCACAATGAGCAGTTCTTC. Amino acids: CATSATGQGHNEQFF.

J is TRBJ1-2 and V is TRBV27, with 8 bases matching TRBD1. The CDR3 runs 13 residues. V dropped 7 bases and J dropped 7; count of bases not matched to a gene: 8. Germline lookup yields CDR1 MNHEY and CDR2 SMNVEV (reference sequence). Written as DNA, the CDR3 is TGTGCCAGCACCCCAGGACAGGGTGGTGGCTACACCTTC. Its protein is CASTPGQGGGYTF.

This sequence joins TRBV30 and TRBJ2-1, with D perhaps TRBD2 (5 bases). Trimming cost V 0 bases and J 8 bases, with 11 bases left between them. Germline CDR1 and CDR2: GTSNPN and SVGIG (reference sequence). CDR3 length: 13 amino acids. The CDR3 DNA follows: TGTGCCTGGAGTGTACTAGTCGGGGATGAGCAGTTCTTC. Translating it yields CAWSVLVGDEQFF.

The V call is TRBV19, the J call TRBJ1-1; 9 bases fit TRBD1. The CDR3 consists of 16 residues. Germline V lookup: CDR1 LNHDA, CDR2 SQIVND (reference sequence). With V trimmed by 5 bases and J by 3 bases, 10 bases remained unmatched. CDR3 loop: CASSSDPDRGDTEAFF. The DNA for the CDR3 is TGTGCCAGTAGTTCCGACCCGGACAGGGGAGACACTGAAGCTTTCTTT.

The chain recombines TRBV10-2 with TRBJ1-1; the D is unclear. V lost 0 bases to trimming and J lost 0 bases, with 14 bases between them. Germline V gene lookup returns CDR1 WSHSY and CDR2 SAAADI. CDR3 length: 17 residues. CDR3 amino acids: CASSESSGVAVNTEAFF. CDR3 DNA: TGCGCCAGCAGTGAGTCGAGCGGTGTTGCAGTGAACACTGAAGCTTTCTTT.

This clone has just a few counts. The chain has TRBV18 and TRBJ1-1; D unclear. CDR3 length: 13 amino acids. Germline CDR1 KGHSH, CDR2 LQKENI. Trimming removed 1 base at V and 8 bases at J, with 11 bases between. The CDR3 DNA is TGTGCCAGCTCACCACTCGGCGGAGGAGAAGCTTTCTTT. This encodes CASSPLGGGEAFF.

The chain combines TRBV3-1 (or the pseudogene TRBV3-2) with TRBJ2-3; TRBD2 agrees at 8 bases. Looked up from germline, CDR1 is LGHDT and CDR2 is YNNKEL (reference sequence). J was trimmed by 11 bases and V by 7 bases; bases with no gene match: 11. The CDR3 runs 13 residues. This CDR3 reads CASTQVSGGRQYF. The CDR3, as DNA: TGTGCCAGCACCCAGGTGAGCGGGGGCCGGCAGTATTTT.

This chain connects TRBV10-2 to TRBJ1-2, with D perhaps TRBD1 (5 bases). Per germline, CDR1 WSHSY and CDR2 SAAADI. The V end was cut by 3 bases, the J end by 3 bases, with 11 bases between. CDR3 length: 14 amino acids. In nucleotides, the CDR3 is TGCGCCAGCAGTGACGGGGGGGAGGACTATGGCTACACCTTC. This encodes CASSDGGEDYGYTF.

The genes are TRBV4-1 and TRBJ2-2; no definite D call. CDR1 and CDR2 (germline): MGHRA, YSYEKL. Trimming shortened V by 1 base and J by 1 base, and 7 bases separated the two germline ends. The CDR3 is 15 residues long. The CDR3 DNA is TGCGCCAGCAGCCAAGGGCAGATGAACACCGGGGAGCTGTTTTTT. Translated, it gives CASSQGQMNTGELFF.

The rearrangement joins TRBV18 to TRBJ2-2, with TRBD2 identical over 7 bases. J was trimmed by 6 bases and V by 3 bases; bases with no gene match: 4. The CDR3 consists of 14 residues. CDR1 is KGHSH and CDR2 is LQKENI in the germline V gene. The CDR3 loop is CASSPMTSSGELFF. The CDR3, as DNA: TGTGCCAGCTCACCGATGACTAGCTCCGGGGAGCTGTTTTTT.

This clone was detected only once. V gene TRBV19 combines with J gene TRBJ2-5, with 7 bases that match TRBD1. CDR1 and CDR2 (germline): LNHDA, SQIVND (reference sequence). The CDR3 loop spans 15 amino acids. The V and J ends lost 7 bases and 2 bases, in that order; junction bases with no gene match: 10. As DNA, the CDR3 is TGTGCCAGTACCCCGGGACAGTCCGGGCAAGAGACCCAGTACTTC. It is translated as CASTPGQSGQETQYF.